This T cell receptor (beta chain) was recorded in a study of T cell repertoires in cytomegalovirus infection. Whole-study context: Selected CMV epitopes included recently identified HLA-C-restricted ones as well as well-studied HLA-B-restricted ones. Public TCR beta signature analysis indicated the presence of both CMV infection and matching HLA type. Whole-study results and caveats: Cumulative public TCR beta family frequency identified carriers of CMV plus the relevant HLA.

This CDR3 spans 14 amino acids. CDR1 is SGHKS, CDR2 YYEKEE, per germline (reference sequence). Trimming took 0 bases from V and 7 from J, leaving 10 bases between them. Each CDR3 protein is one row after TCRdb ran MiXCR on the reads. The sample lists 71,000 or so distinct CDR3 sequences; 20% to 25% were seen once. This clonotype was recorded many times. Antigen specificity is unknown. The receptor was isolated from a human donor in good health (CMV status not recorded). Some clones in this sample may be carry-over from other donors' samples. The starting material was CD8+ T cells from cultured PBMCs, obtained from culture after CMV antigen stimulation. The chain is built from TRBV5-5 and TRBJ1-4; no clear D gene. The CDR3 here is CASSLEGSSEKLFF. The CDR3 bases are TGTGCCAGCAGCTTGGAGGGAAGTTCTGAAAAACTGTTTTTT.